Below are 6 T cell receptor beta chains sequenced from a single sample in a study of shared clonotypes between healthy human individuals (dated by TCRdb to between 2020 and 2021). CD8 naive samples were obtained by positive selection for CCR7 among CD45RO-negative cells, yielding a CD45RA+CCR7+ population from which TemRA cells were excluded. Library prep was done by the immunoSEQ multiplex PCR assay. The table was pulled from immuneACCESS by TCRdb, which kept in-frame rearrangements only. Such tables lose some clones; where checked, under half of the loss comes from unresolved V genes, and the rest has no known cause. This sample lists some 2,100,000 clones; under 95% were detected once. The biggest ten clones account for about 1.5% of the sample. The specimen was naive CD8+ T cells from PBMCs. This specimen's cell subset or site label, interpreted: CD45RA+CCR7+. Every receptor here comes from a man between 18 and 29 years old in good health. Some clones in this sample may be carry-over from other donors' samples.

This rearrangement joins TRBV7-9 to TRBJ2-4, with D possibly matching TRBD1 (5 bases). This CDR3 comprises 15 residues. V was trimmed by 6 bases and J by 0 bases, leaving 12 bases between them. Germline V gene data show CDR1 as SEHNR and CDR2 as FQNEAQ (reference sequence). CDR3 region: CASRLTVIAKNIQYF. The CDR3 coding sequence is TGTGCCAGCAGACTGACAGTAATAGCCAAAAACATTCAGTACTTC.

CDR3 sequence: CASKEGWGGGPYEQYF. CDR3 in DNA: TGTGCCAGCAAGGAAGGGTGGGGGGGAGGTCCCTACGAGCAGTACTTC. This chain joins TRBV27 and TRBJ2-7, with 7 bases lining up with TRBD2. This CDR3 contains 16 residues. Trimming removed 7 bases from V and 2 bases from J; junction bases left unmatched: 14. CDR1 is MNHEY, CDR2 SMNVEV, per germline (reference sequence).

The gene calls are TRBV18 and TRBJ1-2; maybe TRBD1 (5 bases). The CDR3 runs 20 residues. Trimming took off 3 bases at V and 5 bases at J, with 31 bases between the two ends. CDR1 and CDR2 from the germline V gene are KGHSH and LQKENI. CDR3 protein: CASSPPRGEIDPLSPYGYTF. Written as DNA, the CDR3 is TGTGCCAGCTCACCCCCTCGGGGGGAGATCGACCCTCTGTCTCCGTATGGCTACACCTTC.

The chain uses TRBV5-6 and TRBJ2-7, with 9 bases aligning to TRBD1. Germline values: CDR1 SGHDT, CDR2 YYEEEE. J lost 4 bases, V lost 3 bases, and 8 bases had no gene match. CDR3 length equals 15 residues. The CDR3 here is CASSSAGTGRYEQYF. DNA of the CDR3: TGTGCCAGCAGCTCTGCAGGGACAGGGCGGTACGAGCAGTACTTC.

Comments on this clone: In the same sample, other DNA sequences code for this CDR3. The chain couples TRBV4-1 to TRBJ2-2; D unresolved. Germline V gene sequence: CDR1 MGHRA, CDR2 YSYEKL. Trimming pared 3 bases from V and 6 bases from J, leaving 8 bases between. This CDR3 has 13 residues. The CDR3 is CASSQGRAGELFF. CDR3 DNA: TGCGCCAGCAGCCAGGGTCGGGCCGGGGAGCTGTTTTTT.

The rearrangement joins TRBV13 to TRBJ2-1; 11 nucleotides match TRBD2. The CDR3 contains 15 residues. Germline values: CDR1 PRHDT, CDR2 FYEKMQ (reference sequence). With V trimmed by 5 bases and J by 4 bases, 4 bases remained unmatched. As DNA, the CDR3 is TGTGCCAGCAGCGATGGACTAGCGGGTTACAATGAGCAGTTCTTC. This translates into CASSDGLAGYNEQFF.